A selection of T cell receptor beta chains follows, all from one sample in a study of blood T cell repertoires in COVID-19. Some clones are missing from TCRdb's copy, which holds only in-frame ones; the method was immunoSEQ multiplex PCR. Of 100,000 to 140,000 clones in the sample, approximately 88% were seen once. Sequenced sample: peripheral blood. The receptors stem from a man between 50 and 59 years old with active or convalescent COVID-19. Both conserved end residues are part of each CDR3. A D gene is named only where the DNA matches it firmly. Some rows mark clone size as missing; the rest say once, few, many or name a class of expanded clone.

clone size	V gene	D gene	J gene	CDR3 DNA	CDR3 protein
NA	TRBV10-3	NA	TRBJ1-5	TGTGCCATCAGTGAGTCCACAGAGAATCAGCCCCAGCATTTT	CAISESTENQPQHF
NA	TRBV12-3/TRBV12-4	NA	TRBJ2-1	TGTGCCAGCAGGTTCCTCGGTAATGAGCAGTTCTTC	CASRFLGNEQFF
NA	TRBV19	TRBD1	TRBJ2-7	TGTGCCAGTAGTATAGCCGGGACAGGGGCCTACGAGCAGTACTTC	CASSIAGTGAYEQYF
NA	TRBV28	NA	TRBJ2-7	TGTGCCAGCACAGAGGCAGCCTCCTACGAGCAGTACTTC	CASTEAASYEQYF
NA	TRBV18	TRBD2	TRBJ2-1	TGTGCCAGCTCGGAAGGGACTAGCGGGAGGTCGGCACCCCACAATGAGCAGTTCTTC	CASSEGTSGRSAPHNEQFF
NA	TRBV6-2/TRBV6-3	NA	TRBJ1-5	TGTGCCAGCAGTTTCGGGGAGGGTAGGCTTAATCAGCCCCAGCATTTT	CASSFGEGRLNQPQHF
few	TRBV10-1	NA	TRBJ1-1	TGCGCCAGCAGTAGAGGGATCGACACTGAAGCTTTCTTT	CASSRGIDTEAFF
NA	TRBV5-5	NA	TRBJ2-1	TGTGCCAGCAGCTTGGGGCCCTCCTACAATGAGCAGTTCTTC	CASSLGPSYNEQFF
NA	TRBV27	TRBD1	TRBJ1-6	TGTGCCAGCAGTTTTGCCCGGACAGGACGGAATTCACCCCTCCACTTT	CASSFARTGRNSPLHF
NA	TRBV7-2	TRBD2	TRBJ2-3	TGTGCCAGCAGCTTAGAGTGGGCTAGCGGGGGCACAGATACGCAGTATTTT	CASSLEWASGGTDTQYF
once	TRBV14	NA	TRBJ2-6	TGTGCCAGCAGGGCCTCTGGGGCCAACGTCCTGACTTTC	CASRASGANVLTF
NA	TRBV29-1	NA	TRBJ1-2	TGCAGCGCCTCCCTAAGACAGAATAACTATGGCTACACCTTC	CSASLRQNNYGYTF
NA	TRBV5-1	NA	TRBJ2-2	TGCGCCAGCAGCTTGTCTACGTCGGCGAACACCGGGGAGCTGTTTTTT	CASSLSTSANTGELFF
NA	TRBV19	NA	TRBJ2-2	TGTGCCAGTAGTATATTGGGACTCTTCACCGGGGAGCTGTTTTTT	CASSILGLFTGELFF
NA	TRBV19	NA	TRBJ2-1	TGTGCCAGTAGTAGCAGGGGGGCGTCCTACAATGAGCAGTTCTTC	CASSSRGASYNEQFF
NA	TRBV2	NA	TRBJ2-6	TGTGCCAGCAGTGAAGATAGCGTCCTGACTTTC	CASSEDSVLTF
NA	TRBV7-9	TRBD1	TRBJ2-5	TGTGCCAGCAGCTTAGTAGCTAGGACAGGGAGTGAGACCCAGTACTTC	CASSLVARTGSETQYF